This TCR beta chain was sequenced for a study of Graves' ophthalmopathy and Graves' hyperthyroidism. Beta-chain TCR CDR3 regions were amplified from RNA transcripts. RT-PCR was first run with HTBI primers, then multiplex PCR in a second round. TCRdb passed the multiplex PCR reads through MiXCR, listing each CDR3 protein once. This table holds roughly 400,000 distinct CDR3 sequences, 15% to 17% found once. The V end was cut by 1 base, the J end by 3 bases, with 12 bases between. There are 15 residues in the CDR3. In its sample, this clonotype was seen many times. This clonotype was obtained from a woman aged 18-29 years with stable Graves' hyperthyroidism. J is TRBJ1-1 and V is TRBV12-3 or TRBV12-4, with D tentatively TRBD1 (6 bases). Specimen: peripheral blood. CDR3 DNA: TGTGCCAGCAGTTTAGGGGGGGGCGCGGACACTGAAGCTTTCTTT. This encodes CASSLGGGADTEAFF.